The rows below give T cell receptor beta chains drawn from one sample of a study of T cells in Graves' hyperthyroidism and ophthalmopathy. TCRdb re-analysed the multiplex PCR reads in MiXCR, keeping a single row per CDR3 protein. The repertoire holds over 250,000 distinct CDR3 sequences, with less than 30% as singletons. Sequencing was done on a sample of blood. These receptors came from a man aged 40-49 years with Graves' hyperthyroidism that later progressed to Graves' ophthalmopathy. CDR3s include the opening cysteine and the closing phenylalanine or tryptophan. D genes are given only for firm matches. Clone size, where shown, is once, few, many, or a class for clones that have expanded.

TRBV11-2	many	TRBD2	TRBJ2-3	TGTGCCAGCAGCCGAACCGGGACTAGCGGGAGATCAGATACGCAGTATTTT	CASSRTGTSGRSDTQYF
TRBV30	NA	NA	TRBJ1-2	TGTGCCTGGAGTGTAATTTCTAACTATGGCTACACCTTC	CAWSVISNYGYTF
TRBV6-1	many	TRBD1	TRBJ1-1	TGTGCCAGCAGTGGACAGGGACTCACTGAAGCTTTCTTT	CASSGQGLTEAFF
TRBV12-3/TRBV12-4	NA	NA	TRBJ2-3	TGTGCCAGCACGGCCAGCACAGATACGCAGTATTTT	CASTASTDTQYF
TRBV20-1	many	TRBD1	TRBJ1-1	TGCAGTGCTACAACTTACAGGGGATCCACTGAAGCTTTCTTT	CSATTYRGSTEAFF
TRBV4-2	many	NA	TRBJ1-5	TGTGCCAGCAGCCCCTCTAGCGAGGGTGGCCATCAGCCCCAGCATTTT	CASSPSSEGGHQPQHF
TRBV6-5	many	NA	TRBJ2-7	TGTGCCAGCAGACGGGAGTACATCTACGAGCAGTACTTC	CASRREYIYEQYF
TRBV7-2	few	NA	TRBJ1-2	TGTGCCAGCAGCTTAGCGGAAGCGACTAACTATGGCTACACCTTC	CASSLAEATNYGYTF
TRBV10-3	few	NA	TRBJ2-2	TGTGCCATCGGGGCCACCGGGGAGCTGTTTTTT	CAIGATGELFF
TRBV7-2	many	NA	TRBJ1-2	TGTGCCAGCAGCTCGTCGGACGGGAACTATGGCTACACCTTC	CASSSSDGNYGYTF
TRBV7-2	many	NA	TRBJ2-7	TGTGCCAGCAGCGCCACGACTTATCCGGGGAGCTACGAGCAGTACTTC	CASSATTYPGSYEQYF
TRBV29-1	many	NA	TRBJ1-1	TGCAGCGTCAACAAGAACACTGAAGCTTTCTTT	CSVNKNTEAFF
TRBV12-3/TRBV12-4	NA	TRBD1	TRBJ2-5	TGTGCCAGCAGTAACCAGGGGGCAGAGACCCAGTACTTC	CASSNQGAETQYF
TRBV5-1	many	NA	TRBJ2-6	TGCGCCAGCAGCTTGGAAAACTCTGGGGCCAACGTCCTGACTTTC	CASSLENSGANVLTF
TRBV28	NA	NA	TRBJ1-5	TGTGCCAGCAGACATGGGGGGTCTCAGCCCCAGCATTTT	CASRHGGSQPQHF
TRBV6-1	many	NA	TRBJ2-3	TGTGCGGCCCGGCGGGACACAGATACGCAGTATTTT	CAARRDTDTQYF
TRBV5-1	many	NA	TRBJ2-7	TGCGCCAGCAGCTTTCGGCCCAACGGCTTACACTACGAGCAGTACTTC	CASSFRPNGLHYEQYF
TRBV11-2	many	NA	TRBJ2-5	TGTGCCAGCAGCTTAGATCCTGGCAGGGCGCAGACCCAGTACTTC	CASSLDPGRAQTQYF
TRBV20-1	NA	NA	TRBJ2-5	TGCAGTGCTAACACTCAGCAGGGGATTCAAGAGACCCAGTACTTC	CSANTQQGIQETQYF
TRBV6-6	many	TRBD1	TRBJ1-1	TGTGCCAGTGGACAGGGTGGATCGAACACTGAAGCTTTCTTT	CASGQGGSNTEAFF
TRBV28	NA	NA	TRBJ2-7	TGTGCCAGCAGCTCTCATCCTATAACCTACGAGCAGTACTTC	CASSSHPITYEQYF
TRBV28	many	NA	TRBJ1-5	TGTGCCAGCAGACTCCGGGACTTCAAGCCCCAGCATTTT	CASRLRDFKPQHF
TRBV9	many	NA	TRBJ1-5	TGTGCCAGCAGCGTAGGGGACGTGATCAATCAGCCCCAGCATTTT	CASSVGDVINQPQHF
TRBV5-1	many	NA	TRBJ2-6	TGCGCCACAACGGAATGGATGTCTGGGGCCAACGTCCTGACTTTC	CATTEWMSGANVLTF
TRBV29-1	many	NA	TRBJ2-2	TGCAGCGTCCGGACAGAGTCGACCGGGGAGCTGTTTTTT	CSVRTESTGELFF
TRBV6-5	few	NA	TRBJ2-7	TGTGCCAGGATTACAGTTCTGGACGAGCAGTACTTC	CARITVLDEQYF
TRBV20-1	many	NA	TRBJ2-5	TGCAGTGCTATAGCGTGGGAGAGGGGGGAGACCCAGTACTTC	CSAIAWERGETQYF
TRBV4-3	once	TRBD2	TRBJ2-7	TGCGCCAGCAGCCAAGAGTGGGCAGCGGGAGTGTCCTACGAGCAGTACTTC	CASSQEWAAGVSYEQYF
TRBV7-2	NA	NA	TRBJ2-4	TGTGCCAGCAGCTCCAGACCGATTACAGCCAAAAACATTCAGTACTTC	CASSSRPITAKNIQYF
TRBV6-2/TRBV6-3	NA	TRBD2	TRBJ2-7	TGTGCCAGCAGAGGGCCGACTAGCGGGAGCTCCTACGAGCAGTACTTC	CASRGPTSGSSYEQYF
TRBV2	NA	TRBD2	TRBJ2-7	TGTGCCAGCAGTGCCCGGCGGACTAGCGGAGCCTCCTACGAGCAGTACTTC	CASSARRTSGASYEQYF
TRBV28	NA	TRBD1	TRBJ2-2	TGTGCCATCCGACAGGGCGGGAACACCGGGGAGCTGTTTTTT	CAIRQGGNTGELFF
TRBV19	NA	TRBD1	TRBJ1-2	TGTGCCAGTAGTATTCAGGGGGAATGGGGCTACACCTTC	CASSIQGEWGYTF
TRBV2	NA	TRBD1	TRBJ1-2	TGTGCCAGCAGGAACTCCGGGACAGGGGGCGCAAACTATGGCTACACCTTC	CASRNSGTGGANYGYTF
TRBV7-9	many	TRBD1	TRBJ2-7	TGTGCCAGCAAAGAGACAGGGGGCTACGAGCAGTACTTC	CASKETGGYEQYF
TRBV24-1	many	NA	TRBJ1-5	TGTGCCACCAGTGACTACGAGGACAATCAGCCCCAGCATTTT	CATSDYEDNQPQHF
TRBV12-3/TRBV12-4	many	NA	TRBJ1-1	TGTGCCAGCAGTTATTCTACTGAAGCTTTCTTT	CASSYSTEAFF
TRBV2	many	TRBD1	TRBJ1-1	TGTGCCAGCAGCCAAGGACAGGGGAAATTCACTGAAGCTTTCTTT	CASSQGQGKFTEAFF
TRBV4-2	many	NA	TRBJ2-2	TGTGCCAGCAGCCCCCGTAGAGGGGCCGGGGAGCTGTTTTTT	CASSPRRGAGELFF
TRBV5-4	few	TRBD2	TRBJ2-5	TGTGCCAGCAGCCCTCGACTAGCGGGAGAAGCAGAGACCCAGTACTTC	CASSPRLAGEAETQYF